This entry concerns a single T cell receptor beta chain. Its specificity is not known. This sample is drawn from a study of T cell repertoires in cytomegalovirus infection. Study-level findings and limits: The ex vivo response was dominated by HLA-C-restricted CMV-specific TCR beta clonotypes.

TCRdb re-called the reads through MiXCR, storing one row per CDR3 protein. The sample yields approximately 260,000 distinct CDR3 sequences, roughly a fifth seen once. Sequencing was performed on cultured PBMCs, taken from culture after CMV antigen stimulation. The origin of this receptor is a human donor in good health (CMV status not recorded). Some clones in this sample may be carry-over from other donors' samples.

The CDR3 loop is CASSFHGGEAFF. The CDR3, as DNA: TGTGCCAGCAGTTTTCATGGAGGAGAAGCTTTCTTT. V usage is TRBV27 and J usage is TRBJ1-1; D is uncertain. Germline V gene data show CDR1 as MNHEY and CDR2 as SMNVEV (reference sequence). This CDR3 has 12 amino acids. V gave up 3 bases and J gave up 8 bases, with 10 bases separating them.